These 19 T cell receptor beta chains originate from one sample sequenced in a study of Ad26.COV2.S vaccination and SARS-CoV-2 variants. Treatment in this sample: some 19 received Ad26.COV2.S at low or high dose, single or two shots; several received placebo; per-sample allocation not given. The study sampled participants on day 63 after the first vaccine or placebo injection. Generated by immunoSEQ multiplex PCR, the TCRdb table keeps only in-frame clones and is missing some. There are 440,000 or so clones in the sample; 80% to 95% occur only once, and about 4.4% lies in the top ten. Sequenced here: peripheral blood, sampled in a trial of Ad26.COV2.S vaccine versus placebo. The receptor source for this set is a person between 18 and 65 years old who received the Ad26.COV2.S COVID-19 vaccine or a placebo.

The gene calls are TRBV14 and TRBJ1-6, with 9 bases aligning to TRBD1. The CDR3 has 16 residues. Germline-derived CDR1 and CDR2 are SGHDN and FVKESK. Germline trimming cut 1 base from V and 7 bases from J; bases unmatched to any gene: 5. This chain's CDR3 is CASSQGGQGWNSPLHF. CDR3 nucleotides: TGTGCCAGCAGCCAAGGGGGACAGGGATGGAATTCACCCCTCCACTTT. The variable domain in full, completed from reference TRBV14 and TRBJ1-6, reads EAGVTQFPSHSVIEKGQTVTLRCDPISGHDNLYWYRRVMGKEIKFLLHFVKESKQDESGMPNNRFLAERTGGTYSTLKVQPAELEDSGVYFCASSQGGQGWNSPLHFGNGTRLTVT.

V and J are TRBV29-1 and TRBJ2-1; D not resolved. This CDR3 contains 12 residues. Per the germline V gene, CDR1 is SQVTM and CDR2 is ANQGSEA. Trimming pared 2 bases from V and 6 bases from J, leaving 8 bases between. CDR3 residues: CSVERTLNEQFF. The CDR3 DNA reads as TGCAGCGTTGAAAGGACCCTCAATGAGCAGTTCTTC.

On this clone: The germline gene is not matched at one end of the junction; a read error may be the cause. This rearrangement joins TRBV11-3 to TRBJ2-3; 7 bases line up with TRBD1. This CDR3 contains 13 residues. Germline CDR1 is SGHNT and CDR2 is YENEEA. Written as DNA, the CDR3 is TGTGCCAGCAGCATAGACAGGGCAGATACGCAGTATTTT. Its translation is CASSIDRADTQYF.

The gene calls are TRBV5-4 and TRBJ2-5; D gene ambiguous. The CDR3 has 13 amino acids. Trimming shortened V by 0 bases and J by 5 bases, and 8 bases separated the two germline ends. The germline gives CDR1 SGHNT, CDR2 YYREEE (reference sequence). The CDR3, as DNA: TGTGCCAGCAGCTTGGAAGGCCGGGAGACCCAGTACTTC. It encodes CASSLEGRETQYF.

The chain recombines TRBV11-3 with TRBJ2-3; tentative D call: TRBD2 (5 bases). Germline values: CDR1 SGHNT, CDR2 YENEEA. The CDR3 length is 17 residues. The ends were cut back, 5 bases at V and 2 bases at J, with 20 bases in the middle. The CDR3 reads CASSQGGGQPSTDTQYF. CDR3 sequence (DNA): TGTGCCAGCAGCCAAGGCGGCGGGCAACCCTCCACAGATACGCAGTATTTT.

This clone was recorded once. The chain uses TRBV21-1 and TRBJ2-1; the DNA was not compared with TRBD2, the D call given in the table. TRBV21-1 is termed a pseudogene. This CDR3 spans 18 amino acids. The DNA of the CDR3 is TGTGCCAGCAGCAAAACGCTGGCTAGCGGGAGCAGCGGGGATGAGCAGTTCTTC. Translation: CASSKTLASGSSGDEQFF.

The J gene is TRBJ1-6, the V gene TRBV5-1; D gene uncertain. V lost 2 bases and J 8 bases, leaving 11 bases between the germline ends. The CDR3 runs 14 residues. In germline, CDR1 is SGHRS, CDR2 YFSETQ. CDR3 sequence reads: CASSLEGTDSPLHF. Written as DNA, the CDR3 is TGCGCCAGCAGCTTAGAGGGTACTGATTCACCCCTCCACTTT.

This clone was observed a single time. This chain connects TRBV2 to TRBJ2-3, with TRBD1 matching 10 bases. After removal of 5 bases from V and 5 bases from J, the junction contained 7 bases not matched to a gene. CDR3 length: 15 amino acids. Germline CDR1 is SNHLY and CDR2 is FYNNEI. CDR3 sequence: CASSLRDRGGDTQYF. CDR3 in DNA: TGTGCCAGCAGTCTCCGGGACAGGGGAGGAGATACGCAGTATTTT. The variable domain in full, completed from reference TRBV2 and TRBJ2-3, reads EPEVTQTPSHQVTQMGQEVILRCVPISNHLYFYWYRQILGQKVEFLVSFYNNEISEKSEIFDDQFSVERPDGSNFTLKIRSTKLEDSAMYFCASSLRDRGGDTQYFGPGTRLTVL.

The genes are TRBV5-3 and TRBJ2-3, with a weak D call TRBD1 (5 bases). TRBV5-3 carries the ORF label, with uncertain function. The CDR3 totals 16 residues. Trimming removed 1 base at V and 1 base at J, with 13 bases between. CDR3 sequence: CARSLWGWQGTDTQYF. The CDR3 nucleotides are TGTGCCAGAAGCTTGTGGGGCTGGCAGGGCACAGATACGCAGTATTTT.

The chain is built from TRBV7-3 and TRBJ2-2; D gene unclear. The germline CDR1 and CDR2 sequences are SGHTA and FQGTGA. Trimming removed 3 bases at V and 7 bases at J, with 9 bases between. The CDR3 is made up of 13 amino acids. The CDR3 protein is CASSFGPHGELFF. The CDR3 DNA reads TGTGCCAGCAGCTTTGGACCCCACGGGGAGCTGTTTTTT.

Notes on this clone: The junction and the germline gene differ at one end; a read error may be behind it. The chain has TRBV28 and TRBJ1-5; 8 positions match TRBD1. This CDR3 is 14 amino acids long. The germline gives CDR1 MDHEN, CDR2 SYDVKM. The chain's CDR3 is CASSPGQANRPQHF. The CDR3 nucleotides are TGTGCCAGCAGTCCGGGACAGGCCAATCGGCCCCAGCATTTT.

The genes are TRBV7-8 and TRBJ2-2; 8 nucleotides align to TRBD1. V was pared by 4 bases and J by 2 bases, with 6 bases of the junction left unmatched. The CDR3 has 16 amino acids. The germline V gene has CDR1 SGHVS and CDR2 FQNEAQ. In nucleotides, the CDR3 is TGTGCCAGCAGCTCCACAGGGGGGATTAACACCGGGGAGCTGTTTTTT. Its protein is CASSSTGGINTGELFF.

This clone was seen just once. The chain carries TRBV9 and TRBJ2-2; D is undetermined. Trimming pared 4 bases from V and 6 bases from J, leaving 13 bases between. The CDR3 loop spans 14 amino acids. Germline assignment: CDR1 SGDLS and CDR2 YYNGEE. This CDR3 is CASSISRTSGELFF. CDR3 DNA sequence: TGTGCCAGCAGCATTTCCCGGACGTCCGGGGAGCTGTTTTTT.

The chain carries TRBV15 and TRBJ1-2; D is uncertain. The V gene lost 0 bases and the J gene lost 8 bases, with 10 bases spanning the gap. Germline CDR1 reads LNHNV; CDR2 reads YYDKDF (reference sequence). The CDR3 runs to 13 residues. This chain's CDR3 is CATSRDRLGGYTF. The CDR3, as DNA: TGTGCCACCAGCAGAGACAGGCTTGGAGGCTACACCTTC.

The chain links TRBV10-3 to TRBJ1-2; 10 bases line up with TRBD1. The germline CDR1 and CDR2 sequences are ENHRY and SYGVKD. The CDR3 runs 14 residues. V was pared by 4 bases and J by 6 bases, with 5 bases of the junction left unmatched. The CDR3 DNA reads TGTGCCATCAGTGGGGACAGGGGTATGAATGGCTACACCTTC. Encoded protein: CAISGDRGMNGYTF.

The chain links TRBV28 to TRBJ2-1; TRBD2 agrees at 12 bases. Germline V gene sequence: CDR1 MDHEN, CDR2 SYDVKM. The CDR3 covers 16 residues. Trimming removed 3 bases from V and 6 bases from J; junction bases left unmatched: 6. CDR3 DNA sequence: TGTGCCAGCAGTTTTAAGCTAGCGGGAGGGCCCAATGAGCAGTTCTTC. Protein: CASSFKLAGGPNEQFF.

Of note for this clone: The identical CDR3 is also encoded by other nucleotide sequences in the sample. The chain has TRBV28 and TRBJ2-7; 12 bases map to TRBD2. This CDR3 is built from 14 residues. V shed 6 bases, J shed 4 bases, and the junction held 4 bases outside the gene matches. The germline V gene has CDR1 MDHEN and CDR2 SYDVKM. CDR3 nucleotides: TGTGCCAGCAGAGGACTAGCGGGAAGATACGAGCAGTACTTC. Its translation: CASRGLAGRYEQYF.

The CDR3 bases are TGTGCCAGCAGCTTAAACCCGGGACGTTACTACGAGCAGTACTTC. Translation: CASSLNPGRYYEQYF. The V call is TRBV7-2, the J call TRBJ2-7; D is tentatively TRBD1 or TRBD2 (5 bases each). V was trimmed by 2 bases and J by 3 bases, leaving 14 bases between them. Looked up from germline, CDR1 is SGHTA and CDR2 is FQGNSA. The CDR3 consists of 15 residues.

This chain links TRBV27 with TRBJ2-7, with D possibly called TRBD1 or TRBD2 (5 bases each). The CDR3 contains 12 residues. The V end lost 7 bases, the J end lost 2 bases, and 9 bases lay between the germline ends. Germline V gives CDR1 MNHEY, CDR2 SMNVEV (reference sequence). The CDR3 nucleotides read TGTGCCAGCATTGGGGGAGCCTACGAGCAGTACTTC. It encodes CASIGGAYEQYF.